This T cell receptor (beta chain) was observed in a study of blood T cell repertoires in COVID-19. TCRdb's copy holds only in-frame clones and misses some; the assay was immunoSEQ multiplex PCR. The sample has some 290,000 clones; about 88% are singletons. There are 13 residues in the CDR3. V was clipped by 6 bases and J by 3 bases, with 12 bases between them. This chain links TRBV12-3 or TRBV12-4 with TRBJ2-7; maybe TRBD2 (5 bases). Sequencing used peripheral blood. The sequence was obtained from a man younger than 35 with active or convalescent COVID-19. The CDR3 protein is CASRLPGDYEQYF. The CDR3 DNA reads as TGTGCCAGCAGACTACCCGGGGACTACGAGCAGTACTTC.